The source of this TCR beta chain is a study of T cells in Graves' hyperthyroidism and ophthalmopathy. Study information: Peripheral blood was obtained at initial diagnosis, preceding any treatment. The study, taken as a whole, reports: In simple terms, a model built on 13 V-J features told ophthalmopathy apart from stable hyperthyroidism.

The TCR beta CDR3 regions underwent amplification using RNA transcripts as the source. With the HTBI primer set, the TCR CDR3 went through a first round of RT-PCR. TCRdb re-derived calls from the multiplex PCR reads in MiXCR, one entry per CDR3 protein. Of hundreds of thousands of distinct CDR3 sequences listed, 15% to 18% are singletons. Germline-derived CDR1 and CDR2 are DFQATT and SNEGSKA (reference sequence). The CDR3 consists of 14 residues. The trim removed 6 bases at V and 2 bases at J, leaving 6 bases unmatched. This clonotype has a count of ten or more. The antigen is not known. Based on clinical symptoms, serum thyroxine and TRAb, thyroid ultrasound and orbital computed tomography, diagnoses were reached.

What was sequenced was blood. This rearrangement joins TRBV20-1 to TRBJ2-3; 9 nucleotides agree with TRBD2. The source of this sequence is a woman aged 18-29 years with Graves' hyperthyroidism. The CDR3 spells CSARLAVNTDTQYF. The CDR3 nucleotides read TGCAGTGCAAGACTAGCGGTGAACACAGATACGCAGTATTTT.